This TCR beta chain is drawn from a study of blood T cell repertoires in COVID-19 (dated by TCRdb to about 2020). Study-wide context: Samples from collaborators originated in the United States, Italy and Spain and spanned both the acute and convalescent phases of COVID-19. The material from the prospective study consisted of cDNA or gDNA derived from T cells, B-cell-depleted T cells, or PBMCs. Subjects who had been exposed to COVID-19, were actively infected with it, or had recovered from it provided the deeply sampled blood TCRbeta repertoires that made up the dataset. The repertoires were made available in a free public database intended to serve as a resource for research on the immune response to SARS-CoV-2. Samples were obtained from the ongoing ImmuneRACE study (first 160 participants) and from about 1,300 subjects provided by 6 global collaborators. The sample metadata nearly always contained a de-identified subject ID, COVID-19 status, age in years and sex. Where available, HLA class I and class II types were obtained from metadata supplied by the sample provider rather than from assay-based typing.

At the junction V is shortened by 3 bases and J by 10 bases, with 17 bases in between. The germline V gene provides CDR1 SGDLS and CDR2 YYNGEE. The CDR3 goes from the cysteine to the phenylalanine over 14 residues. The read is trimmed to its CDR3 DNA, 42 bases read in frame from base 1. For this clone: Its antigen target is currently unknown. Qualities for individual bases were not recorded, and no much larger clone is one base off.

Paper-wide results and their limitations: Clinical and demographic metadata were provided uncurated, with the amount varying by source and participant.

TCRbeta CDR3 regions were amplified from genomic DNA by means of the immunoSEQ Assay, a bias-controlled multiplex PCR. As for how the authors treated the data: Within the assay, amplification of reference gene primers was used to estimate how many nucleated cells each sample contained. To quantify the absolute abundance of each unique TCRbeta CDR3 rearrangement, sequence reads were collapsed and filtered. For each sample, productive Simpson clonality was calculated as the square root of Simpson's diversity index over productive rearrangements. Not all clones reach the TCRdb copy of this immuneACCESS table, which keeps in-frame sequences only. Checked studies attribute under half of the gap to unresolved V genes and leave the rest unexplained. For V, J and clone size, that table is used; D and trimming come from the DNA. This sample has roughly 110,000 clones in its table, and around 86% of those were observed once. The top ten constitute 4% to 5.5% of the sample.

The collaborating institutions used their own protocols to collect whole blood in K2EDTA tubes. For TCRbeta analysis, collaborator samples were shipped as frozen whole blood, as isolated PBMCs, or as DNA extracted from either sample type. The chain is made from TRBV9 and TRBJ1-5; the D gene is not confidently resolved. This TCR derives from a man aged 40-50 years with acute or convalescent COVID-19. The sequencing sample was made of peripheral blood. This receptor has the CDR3 CASSASLGPFPQHF. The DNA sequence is TGTGCCAGCAGCGCCAGCCTGGGCCCCTTTCCCCAGCATTTT.